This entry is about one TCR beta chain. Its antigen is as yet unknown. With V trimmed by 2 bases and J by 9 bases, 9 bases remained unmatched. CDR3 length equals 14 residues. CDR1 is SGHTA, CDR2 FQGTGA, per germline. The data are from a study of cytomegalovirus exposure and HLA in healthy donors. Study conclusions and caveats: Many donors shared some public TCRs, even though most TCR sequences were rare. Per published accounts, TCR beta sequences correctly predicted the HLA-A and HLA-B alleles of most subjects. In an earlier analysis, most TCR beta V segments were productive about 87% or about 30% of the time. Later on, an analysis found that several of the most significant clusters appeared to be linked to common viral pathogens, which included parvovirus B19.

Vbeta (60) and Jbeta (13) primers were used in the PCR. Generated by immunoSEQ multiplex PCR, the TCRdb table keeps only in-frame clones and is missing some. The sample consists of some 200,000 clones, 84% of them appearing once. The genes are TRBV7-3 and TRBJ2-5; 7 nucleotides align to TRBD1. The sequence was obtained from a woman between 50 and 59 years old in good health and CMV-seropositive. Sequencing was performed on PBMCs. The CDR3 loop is CASSLADRAEAQYF. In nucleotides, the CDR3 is TGTGCCAGCAGCTTAGCCGACAGGGCGGAAGCCCAGTACTTC.